The present entry profiles one T cell receptor beta chain with its context. From germline, CDR1 is SGDLS and CDR2 YYNGEE. There are 15 residues in the CDR3. V lost 2 bases and J lost 7, with 13 bases in between. The protocol was immunoSEQ multiplex PCR, while the TCRdb copy is restricted to in-frame clones and leaves out a portion. The sample lists over 150,000 clones, less than 90% occurring once. The sample is drawn from a study of T cell responses to AZD1222 COVID-19 vaccine. This receptor was obtained from an adult in good health. The chain combines TRBV9 with TRBJ1-6, with D unresolved. The sample consisted of peripheral blood, taken on day 0 of AZD1222 vaccination. In DNA form, the CDR3 reads TGTGCCAGCAGCGTCGAGGGTCCGCCGAATTCACCCCTCCACTTT. Its protein is CASSVEGPPNSPLHF.